This T cell receptor (beta chain) comes out of a study of vaccination and CD4 T cells after COVID-19. Oncomine TCR Beta short-read sequencing was applied to DNA from cultured CD4+ T cells. CD4+ T cells were cultured, and genomic DNA was extracted from them. In TCRdb, the PCR reads were re-called with MiXCR into one record per CDR3 protein. The data show 20,000 or so distinct CDR3 sequences, 26% seen once. The treatment was: roughly nine-day PBMC culture with coronavirus spike peptide pools or control peptides (ViraFEST assay). The PCR-positive dates, March through December 2020, came before the US Alpha, Beta and Delta variants. The CDR3 sequence is 18 residues long. In germline, CDR1 is DFQATT, CDR2 SNEGSKA (reference sequence). This clonotype was counted between two and nine times. The antigen is not known. Its ends do not fully match the called genes, so a read error is possible. Notes on the study in general: Spike mono-reactivity was found in 304 of the 307 vaccine-specific clones identified in convalescent patients.

The chain couples TRBV20-1 to TRBJ2-6; TRBD2 is a possible D gene (6 bases). This TCR derives from a human donor with COVID-19. Sequenced material: cultured CD4+ T cells from blood. This chain's CDR3 is CSARAGTPFTPGANVLTF. The CDR3 DNA reads as TGCAGTGCTAGAGCCGGGACTCCCTTTACTCCTGGCGCCAACGTCCTGACTTTC.